This is a list of T cell receptor beta chains from one sample in a study of post-analysis software for immune sequencing data. In TCRdb, the PCR reads were re-called with MiXCR into one record per CDR3 protein. The sample has 350,000 to 500,000 distinct CDR3 sequences, about 40% seen once. The sequencing input was blood. The receptors come from a girl aged 2-10 years with multiple sclerosis. Each CDR3 is given with its conserved first and last residue. D genes are given only for firm matches. Clone size is stated in some rows and not others, as once, few, many or a class when expanded.

clone size: NA
V gene: TRBV3-1
D gene: NA
J gene: TRBJ2-6
CDR3 protein: CASSQGLGSGANVLTF
CDR3 DNA: TGTGCCAGCAGCCAAGGGTTGGGGTCTGGGGCCAACGTCCTGACTTTC

clone size: few
V gene: TRBV7-3
D gene: TRBD2
J gene: TRBJ2-1
CDR3 protein: CASSLTGTSGFNEQFF
CDR3 DNA: TGTGCCAGCAGCTTAACCGGGACTAGCGGCTTCAATGAGCAGTTCTTC

clone size: NA
V gene: TRBV29-1
D gene: NA
J gene: TRBJ1-5
CDR3 protein: CSVEVTQDQPQHF
CDR3 DNA: TGCAGCGTTGAAGTCACCCAGGATCAGCCCCAGCATTTT

clone size: NA
V gene: TRBV7-9
D gene: NA
J gene: TRBJ1-2
CDR3 protein: CASSLLGATGYTF
CDR3 DNA: TGTGCCAGCAGCTTACTGGGGGCCACTGGCTACACCTTC

clone size: NA
V gene: TRBV29-1
D gene: NA
J gene: TRBJ2-5
CDR3 protein: CSVETQEETQYF
CDR3 DNA: TGCAGCGTTGAAACCCAAGAAGAGACCCAGTACTTC

clone size: NA
V gene: TRBV27
D gene: NA
J gene: TRBJ2-7
CDR3 protein: CASSFNPSYEQYF
CDR3 DNA: TGTGCCAGCAGTTTTAACCCCTCCTACGAGCAGTACTTC

clone size: NA
V gene: TRBV25-1
D gene: TRBD1
J gene: TRBJ1-4
CDR3 protein: CASRDTGGDEKLFF
CDR3 DNA: TGTGCCAGCAGAGATACAGGGGGCGATGAAAAACTGTTTTTT

clone size: NA
V gene: TRBV5-1
D gene: TRBD1
J gene: TRBJ2-5
CDR3 protein: CASSLSPGQGQTQYF
CDR3 DNA: TGCGCCAGCAGCCTTTCACCGGGACAGGGACAGACCCAGTACTTC

clone size: NA
V gene: TRBV4-3
D gene: NA
J gene: TRBJ2-5
CDR3 protein: CASSQEWRQAQETQYF
CDR3 DNA: TGCGCCAGCAGCCAAGAGTGGCGACAGGCACAAGAGACCCAGTACTTC

clone size: NA
V gene: TRBV20-1
D gene: NA
J gene: TRBJ1-2
CDR3 protein: CSARDNGPNYGYTF
CDR3 DNA: TGCAGTGCTAGAGATAACGGTCCTAACTATGGCTACACCTTC

clone size: NA
V gene: TRBV5-6
D gene: NA
J gene: TRBJ2-1
CDR3 protein: CASSTPYEQFF
CDR3 DNA: TGTGCCAGCAGCACCCCGTATGAGCAGTTCTTC

clone size: NA
V gene: TRBV7-9
D gene: NA
J gene: TRBJ2-7
CDR3 protein: CASSLEGSPYEQYF
CDR3 DNA: TGTGCCAGCAGCTTAGAGGGGAGTCCCTACGAGCAGTACTTC

clone size: NA
V gene: TRBV24-1
D gene: NA
J gene: TRBJ2-7
CDR3 protein: CATSEGGENEQYF
CDR3 DNA: TGTGCCACCAGTGAGGGCGGGGAAAACGAGCAGTACTTC

clone size: NA
V gene: TRBV27
D gene: NA
J gene: TRBJ2-3
CDR3 protein: CASRTGPADTQYF
CDR3 DNA: TGTGCCAGTCGTACGGGCCCCGCGGATACGCAGTATTTT

clone size: few
V gene: TRBV5-1
D gene: TRBD2
J gene: TRBJ2-7
CDR3 protein: CASSLALTSGSREAQYF
CDR3 DNA: TGCGCCAGCAGCTTGGCCCTGACTAGCGGGAGTAGAGAGGCCCAGTACTTC

clone size: NA
V gene: TRBV10-2
D gene: NA
J gene: TRBJ2-7
CDR3 protein: CASSDHPGRGTYEQYF
CDR3 DNA: TGCGCCAGCAGTGACCACCCGGGACGAGGCACCTACGAGCAGTACTTC

clone size: NA
V gene: TRBV7-9
D gene: NA
J gene: TRBJ1-2
CDR3 protein: CASSHGTDYGYTF
CDR3 DNA: TGTGCCAGCAGCCATGGGACGGACTATGGCTACACCTTC

clone size: NA
V gene: TRBV7-6
D gene: NA
J gene: TRBJ2-7
CDR3 protein: CVSSLDGSSSYEQYF
CDR3 DNA: TGTGTCAGCAGCTTAGATGGCAGCTCCTCCTACGAGCAGTACTTC

clone size: NA
V gene: TRBV6-5
D gene: NA
J gene: TRBJ1-2
CDR3 protein: CASSFARGDCYTF
CDR3 DNA: TGTGCCAGCAGTTTCGCAAGGGGGGACTGCTACACCTTC

clone size: NA
V gene: TRBV7-9
D gene: NA
J gene: TRBJ2-3
CDR3 protein: CASSFNKLAALQDTQYF
CDR3 DNA: TGTGCCAGCAGCTTTAATAAGCTAGCCGCCCTTCAAGATACGCAGTATTTT

clone size: few
V gene: TRBV28
D gene: TRBD1
J gene: TRBJ1-1
CDR3 protein: CASSSAGTANTEAFF
CDR3 DNA: TGTGCCAGCAGTTCTGCCGGGACAGCGAACACTGAAGCTTTCTTT

clone size: few
V gene: TRBV7-3
D gene: NA
J gene: TRBJ2-1
CDR3 protein: CASSLTLKGPYNEQFF
CDR3 DNA: TGTGCCAGCAGCTTAACGTTAAAGGGCCCCTACAATGAGCAGTTCTTC